This passage covers 24 T cell receptor beta chains from one sample sequenced in a study of a mutant IDH1 vaccine in newly diagnosed glioma. The time point was: week 35, safety follow-up. The vaccine gave 300 ug of a 20-mer mutant IDH1 peptide subcutaneously per dose. These TCRs' antigens remain unknown. Clones were sequenced by immunoSEQ multiplex PCR, and TCRdb holds only the in-frame ones, with some missing. The sample comprises 50,000 to 65,000 clones, 86% of which are singletons, and 1.6% rests with the top ten. Sample: PBMCs, taken from a glioma patient whose treatment included an IDH1 peptide vaccine. These receptors were collected from a man aged 40-55 years with glioma.

This chain connects TRBV6-5 to TRBJ1-2; 7 bases are shared with TRBD1. Germline CDR1 reads MNHEY; CDR2 reads SVGAGI. J gave up 3 bases and V 5 bases, and 9 bases lay outside the gene matches. The CDR3 loop spans 15 amino acids. The CDR3, as DNA: TGTGCCAGCAGTCGTCCGGGACAGCGGGACTATGGCTACACCTTC. It translates to CASSRPGQRDYGYTF.

CDR3 nucleotide sequence: TGTGCCAGCAGCGTTGGACTAGCGGGAAACAATGAGCAGTTCTTC. Its translation: CASSVGLAGNNEQFF. J is TRBJ2-1 and V is TRBV9; 12 bases agree with TRBD2. J gave up 5 bases and V 2 bases, and 2 bases lay outside the gene matches. The CDR3 has 15 residues. Germline V gene lookup returns CDR1 SGDLS and CDR2 YYNGEE.

J is TRBJ2-5 and V is TRBV2; no firm D call. The CDR3 has 14 residues. Trimming cost V 5 bases and J 1 base, with 11 bases left between them. Germline CDR1 and CDR2: SNHLY and FYNNEI. The CDR3 sequence is CASSRSNAQETQYF. The CDR3 DNA is TGTGCCAGCAGTCGCTCGAATGCCCAAGAGACCCAGTACTTC.

The V gene is TRBV9, the J gene TRBJ2-1; 9 bases fit TRBD2. V trimming: 3 bases; J trimming: 7 bases; junction bases outside the gene matches: 5. The CDR3 has 14 amino acids. Germline V gene sequence: CDR1 SGDLS, CDR2 YYNGEE. CDR3 protein: CASSARLAVNEQFF. The CDR3 coding sequence is TGTGCCAGCAGCGCTAGACTAGCGGTAAATGAGCAGTTCTTC.

This clone was recorded only once. The chain carries TRBV11-3 and TRBJ2-3; TRBD1 might be the D (5 bases). The CDR3 is 15 amino acids. Trimming stripped 5 bases from V and 1 base from J, with 13 bases between. Germline V gene lookup returns CDR1 SGHNT and CDR2 YENEEA. The DNA of the CDR3 is TGTGCCAGCAGCCATACAGACAGTCGCACAGATACGCAGTATTTT. It specifies CASSHTDSRTDTQYF.

The J gene is TRBJ2-1, the V gene TRBV6-4; D might be TRBD2 (5 bases). CDR3 length equals 14 residues. The germline CDR1 and CDR2 sequences are MRHNA and SNTAGT. Trimming removed 4 bases at V and 6 bases at J, with 13 bases between. DNA of the CDR3: TGTGCCAGCAGTGCCCGAACTAGGGCCAATGAGCAGTTCTTC. This encodes CASSARTRANEQFF.

The J gene is TRBJ2-1, the V gene TRBV5-6; 12 nucleotides match TRBD2. CDR1 and CDR2 from the germline V gene are SGHDT and YYEEEE. The CDR3 has 16 residues. V shed 3 bases and J 5 bases; nucleotides not matched to a gene: 6. The CDR3 DNA sequence: TGTGCCAGCAGCTATCTGACTAGCGGGAGTAACAATGAGCAGTTCTTC. Translation gives CASSYLTSGSNNEQFF.

This clone was seen only once. The V gene is TRBV7-9, the J gene TRBJ2-5; no reliable D call. The CDR3 consists of 13 residues. V lost 5 bases and J 2 bases, leaving 9 bases between the germline ends. Per the germline V gene, CDR1 is SEHNR and CDR2 is FQNEAQ (reference sequence). CDR3 region: CASSPKQQETQYF. CDR3 in DNA: TGTGCCAGCAGCCCGAAACAGCAAGAGACCCAGTACTTC.

This chain joins TRBV19 and TRBJ2-2, with 8 nucleotides matching TRBD1. This CDR3 comprises 16 residues. CDR1 and CDR2 from the germline V gene are LNHDA and SQIVND (reference sequence). V dropped 7 bases and J dropped 4; count of bases not matched to a gene: 11. The CDR3 DNA reads as TGTGCCAGTATGTGGTTCGGGCAGGGGGCCACCGGGGAGCTGTTTTTT. It yields the protein CASMWFGQGATGELFF. Together with reference TRBV19 and TRBJ2-2, the CDR3 gives the full variable domain: DGGITQSPKYLFRKEGQNVTLSCEQNLNHDAMYWYRQDPGQGLRLIYYSQIVNDFQKGDIAEGYSVSREKKESFPLTVTSAQKNPTAFYLCASMWFGQGATGELFFGEGSRLTVL.

The J gene is TRBJ1-1, the V gene TRBV12-5; D is unresolved. Trimming removed 3 bases at V and 0 bases at J, with 17 bases between. The germline V gene encodes CDR1 LGHNT and CDR2 FRNRAP. The CDR3 covers 17 residues. CDR3: CASGFFGGRRMNTEAFF. The CDR3 region has the DNA TGTGCTAGTGGTTTTTTTGGAGGGCGCCGTATGAACACTGAAGCTTTCTTT.

The V and J genes are TRBV9 and TRBJ2-3; D is unresolved. CDR3 length: 15 residues. Deletions cut 0 bases from V and 1 base from J, with 9 bases between. Per germline, CDR1 SGDLS and CDR2 YYNGEE. DNA for the CDR3: TGTGCCAGCAGCGTAGTGCCCACGGGCACAGATACGCAGTATTTT. Translation gives CASSVVPTGTDTQYF.

The V gene is TRBV15, the J gene TRBJ1-4; D gene uncertain. Germline V gene sequence: CDR1 LNHNV, CDR2 YYDKDF (reference sequence). The CDR3 loop spans 12 amino acids. Trimming cost V 11 bases and J 8 bases, with 15 bases left between them. In DNA form, the CDR3 reads TGTGCCGCTCGCCAACATCGGGAAAAACTGTTTTTT. Translated, it gives CAARQHREKLFF.

J is TRBJ2-1 and V is TRBV6-1; D not certain. Germline loops: CDR1 MNHNS, CDR2 SASEGT. Between the trimmed V and J ends, which lost 6 bases and 0 bases, there was a span of 3 bases. The CDR3 loop spans 12 amino acids. This CDR3 is CASSPSYNEQFF. CDR3 bases: TGTGCCAGCAGCCCCTCCTACAATGAGCAGTTCTTC.

The genes are TRBV23-1 and TRBJ2-5; D perhaps matches TRBD2 (5 bases). TRBV23-1 is designated an ORF whose function remains uncertain. The V gene lost 0 bases and the J gene lost 5 bases, with 13 bases spanning the gap. This CDR3 is 15 amino acids long. CDR3 sequence: CASSQSPESGETQYF. In DNA form, the CDR3 reads TGCGCCAGCAGTCAATCACCCGAGTCGGGGGAGACCCAGTACTTC.

The gene calls are TRBV5-1 and TRBJ1-4; 8 bases agree with TRBD1. The J segment lost 7 bases and the V segment lost 4 bases, leaving 9 bases of the junction unmatched. CDR1 SGHRS and CDR2 YFSETQ come from the germline V gene. This CDR3 has 15 residues. The CDR3, as DNA: TGCGCCAGCAGCGGAGGACAGGGTGGTAGTGAAAAACTGTTTTTT. Protein product: CASSGGQGGSEKLFF.

The V and J genes are TRBV15 and TRBJ2-2, with no clear D. The length of the CDR3 is 12 residues. Per germline, CDR1 LNHNV and CDR2 YYDKDF (reference sequence). Trimming pared 2 bases from V and 6 bases from J, leaving 4 bases between. CDR3 coding DNA: TGTGCCACCAGCAGAAGTGCCGGGGAGCTGTTTTTT. This gives the protein CATSRSAGELFF.

The chain has TRBV27 and TRBJ2-7; 10 nucleotides align to TRBD2. Trimming cost V 4 bases and J 3 bases; bases outside gene matches: 3. This CDR3 spans 14 amino acids. Germline V CDR1 and CDR2: MNHEY, SMNVEV (reference sequence). CDR3 protein: CASSYLAGDYEQYF. The DNA of the CDR3 is TGTGCCAGCAGTTACCTAGCGGGAGACTACGAGCAGTACTTC.

The chain employs TRBV18 and TRBJ2-5; TRBD2 might be the D (5 bases). The CDR3 covers 16 residues. The germline CDR1 and CDR2 sequences are KGHSH and LQKENI. V was pared by 1 base and J by 7 bases, with 19 bases between. CDR3 sequence (DNA): TGTGCCAGCTCACCACTGGAATCCAGGAGGTCAAGGACCCAGTACTTC. Its protein product is CASSPLESRRSRTQYF. Together with reference TRBV18 and TRBJ2-5, the CDR3 gives the full variable domain: NAGVMQNPRHLVRRRGQEARLRCSPMKGHSHVYWYRQLPEEGLKFMVYLQKENIIDESGMPKERFSAEFPKEGPSILRIQQVVRGDSAAYFCASSPLESRRSRTQYFGPGTRLLVL.

This chain uses TRBV10-3 with TRBJ2-7, with 8 bases matching TRBD1. J was trimmed by 6 bases and V by 6 bases; bases with no gene match: 10. This CDR3 is built from 14 residues. The germline V gene encodes CDR1 ENHRY and CDR2 SYGVKD. The CDR3, as DNA: TGTGCCATCAGCCTTGACAGGGGCGTTAGCGAGCAGTACTTC. This sequence encodes CAISLDRGVSEQYF.

V usage is TRBV6-5 and J usage is TRBJ2-5, with D perhaps assigned TRBD1 or TRBD2 (5 bases each). The ends were cut back, 8 bases at V and 3 bases at J, with 19 bases in the middle. From germline, CDR1 is MNHEY and CDR2 SVGAGI. The CDR3 runs 15 residues. The CDR3 DNA reads as TGTGCCAGCTTAGGGGCAGGGTCCGGGGAAGAGACCCAGTACTTC. This encodes CASLGAGSGEETQYF.

This sequence joins TRBV10-1 and TRBJ2-1; no reliable D call. The CDR3 is 18 amino acids. Germline values: CDR1 WNHNN, CDR2 SYGVQD (reference sequence). Trimming shortened V by 2 bases and J by 9 bases, and 26 bases separated the two germline ends. The CDR3 DNA is TGCGCCAGCAGTGAGGCAAGACTCGCGGACCCCGCTTTGAGTGAGCAGTTCTTC. Translating it yields CASSEARLADPALSEQFF.

The rearrangement joins TRBV4-1 to TRBJ1-5; a possible D gene is TRBD1 (6 bases). Germline V lookup: CDR1 MGHRA, CDR2 YSYEKL. The CDR3 sequence is 18 residues long. The V gene lost 0 bases and the J gene lost 5 bases, with 20 bases spanning the gap. The CDR3 nucleotides are TGCGCCAGCAGCCAAGAAGCCCCCCCACGGCAGGGGCATCAGCCCCAGCATTTT. This codes for CASSQEAPPRQGHQPQHF.

The chain is built from TRBV12-5 and TRBJ2-7; D unclear. Between the trimmed V and J ends, which lost 9 bases and 3 bases, there was a span of 24 bases. CDR3 size: 16 residues. Per the germline V gene, CDR1 is LGHNT and CDR2 is FRNRAP. The CDR3 region has the DNA TGTGCTAGCGAGAGTGAGTACAGACTGTCCCACTACGAGCAGTACTTC. Protein: CASESEYRLSHYEQYF.

J is TRBJ2-7 and V is TRBV19, with 7 bases matching TRBD2. The CDR3 length is 13 residues. J was trimmed by 6 bases and V by 5 bases; bases with no gene match: 7. The germline V gene has CDR1 LNHDA and CDR2 SQIVND (reference sequence). The CDR3 here is CASSLVTSLEQYF. The DNA of the CDR3 is TGTGCCAGTAGTTTAGTGACTAGCCTCGAGCAGTACTTC.